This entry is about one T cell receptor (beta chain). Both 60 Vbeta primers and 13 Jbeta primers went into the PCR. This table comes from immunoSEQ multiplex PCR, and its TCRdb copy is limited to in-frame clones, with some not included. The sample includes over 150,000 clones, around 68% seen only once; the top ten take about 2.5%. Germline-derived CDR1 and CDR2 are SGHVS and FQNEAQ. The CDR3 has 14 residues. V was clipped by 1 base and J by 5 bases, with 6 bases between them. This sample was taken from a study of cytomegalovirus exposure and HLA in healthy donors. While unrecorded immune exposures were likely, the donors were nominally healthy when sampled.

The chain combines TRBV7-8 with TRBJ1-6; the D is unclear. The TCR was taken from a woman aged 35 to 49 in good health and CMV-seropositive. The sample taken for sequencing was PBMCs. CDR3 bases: TGTGCCAGCAGCTTAGGTACAGATAATTCACCCCTCCACTTT. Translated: CASSLGTDNSPLHF.